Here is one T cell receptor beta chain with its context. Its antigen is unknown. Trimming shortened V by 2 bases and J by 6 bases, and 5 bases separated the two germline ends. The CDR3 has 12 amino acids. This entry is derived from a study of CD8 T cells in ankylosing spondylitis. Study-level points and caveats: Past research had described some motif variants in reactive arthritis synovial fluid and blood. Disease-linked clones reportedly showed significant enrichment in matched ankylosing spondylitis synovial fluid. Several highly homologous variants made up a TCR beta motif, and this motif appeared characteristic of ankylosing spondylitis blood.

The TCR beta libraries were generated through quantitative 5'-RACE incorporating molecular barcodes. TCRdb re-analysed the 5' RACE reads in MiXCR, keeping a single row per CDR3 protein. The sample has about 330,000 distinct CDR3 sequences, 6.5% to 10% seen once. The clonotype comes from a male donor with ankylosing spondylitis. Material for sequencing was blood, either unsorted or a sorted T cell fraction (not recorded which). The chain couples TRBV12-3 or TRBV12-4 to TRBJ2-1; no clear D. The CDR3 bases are TGTGCCAGCAGTTTATATCGCAATGAGCAGTTCTTC. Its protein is CASSLYRNEQFF.